This T cell receptor (beta chain) was sequenced in a study of STAT3 mutations in large granular lymphocyte leukemia. Study-level points and caveats: Samples missed the first appearance of the clone. In T-cell large granular lymphocyte leukemia, about half of patients showed multiple immunodominant subclonotypes. Suggested: STAT3 mutation was not the ancestral event for these clonal expansions.

Each sample's TCRbeta library yielded on average around 41,000 productive templates. Data came from immunoSEQ multiplex PCR; TCRdb stores just in-frame clones and leaves some out. The table lists 37,000 or so clones, roughly 90% of them singletons. Germline assignment: CDR1 SGHRS and CDR2 YFSETQ. With 4 bases removed from V and 1 base from J, the gap between germline ends came to 14 bases. The CDR3 covers 15 residues. With respect to this clone: The target antigen is unknown.

Sample: PBMCs. The clonotype originates from a human donor with T large granular lymphocyte leukemia. Some clones in this sample may be carry-over from other donors' samples. The chain employs TRBV5-1 and TRBJ1-1, with a weak D call TRBD1 (6 bases). CDR3 amino acids: CASSPKQGWNTEAFF. The CDR3, as DNA: TGCGCCAGCAGCCCGAAACAGGGTTGGAACACTGAAGCTTTCTTT.